The rows below give T cell receptor beta chains drawn from one sample of a study of technical replicates of blood from several donors. Clones were read by immunoSEQ multiplex PCR, and TCRdb kept only the in-frame ones, dropping some. The table lists 80,000 to 90,000 clones, roughly 94% of them singletons. Sequenced sample: T cells isolated from PBMCs. The receptor set was obtained from a human donor in good health. CDR3s leave out the opening cysteine and the closing phenylalanine or tryptophan. The order of the fields is clone size, V gene, J gene, CDR3 protein. Size tells how often a clone was seen (once, few, many) or the class of an expanded clone, and some rows leave it out.

.,TRBV19,TRBJ2-2,ATHSPRWRVNTGELF
.,TRBV7-8,TRBJ1-6,ASSSRGLSSPLH
.,TRBV7-9,TRBJ2-3,ASSLTATAADTQY
.,TRBV2,TRBJ2-7,ASTAGSYEQY
once,TRBV27,TRBJ2-7,ASSRPLAGGYEQY
.,TRBV7-9,TRBJ2-2,ASSLKTPATGELF
.,TRBV5-1,TRBJ1-4,ASSTLPQGRPTNEKLF
.,TRBV9,TRBJ1-2,ASSVDLPANYGYT
.,TRBV6-1,TRBJ2-1,ASSEEAGGRYNEQF
.,TRBV27,TRBJ2-1,ASSVGLVSNEQF
.,TRBV25-1,TRBJ2-5,ASSGGGSRETQY
once,TRBV7-8,TRBJ2-1,ASPSGRSEDNEQF
once,TRBV5-4,TRBJ2-7,ASSLAGDSYEQY
.,TRBV18,TRBJ2-7,ASSPPGLDFSVGTYEQY
.,TRBV5-1,TRBJ2-3,ASSLSQGGTDTQY
.,TRBV4-1,TRBJ2-1,ASSQVSTSWDEQF
.,TRBV28,TRBJ1-4,ASLTAGGGEKLF
.,TRBV7-9,TRBJ2-7,ASSARQGSRYEQY
once,TRBV19,TRBJ1-1,ASSTSTRRDTEAF
.,TRBV27,TRBJ2-1,ASSLKREGPNEQF
.,TRBV19,TRBJ2-3,ASRDRGLSDTQY
few,TRBV6-5,TRBJ1-1,ASRGPEAF
.,TRBV29-1,TRBJ1-2,SGRGQGHGYT
.,TRBV4-1,TRBJ1-1,ASSQVPARGTEAF
.,TRBV2,TRBJ1-5,ASRREGHQPQH
.,TRBV19,TRBJ1-5,ASSLGQGLNQPQH
.,TRBV27,TRBJ1-3,ASSRRGSGNTIY
.,TRBV28,TRBJ2-2,ASSEGLAGKSGWGTGELF
.,TRBV6-5,TRBJ2-2,ASSFHIYTGELF
.,TRBV7-8,TRBJ2-3,ASSPGWQLVTDTQY
.,TRBV5-1,TRBJ1-2,ASSLAARAYGYT
.,TRBV7-6,TRBJ2-1,ASSLAREGRNEQF
few,TRBV28,TRBJ2-7,ASSFFPGQSTYEQY
.,TRBV6-1,TRBJ1-2,ASSRQGSSYGYT
.,TRBV18,TRBJ1-4,ASSPFPKDRSNEKLF
once,TRBV15,TRBJ2-7,ATPRGSYEQY
.,TRBV7-9,TRBJ2-7,ASSSEGEGAEQY
once,TRBV5-1,TRBJ2-1,ASSWPRGLAGDRRSYNEQF
.,TRBV4-1,TRBJ1-4,ASSQGNGFREVKLF
.,TRBV19,TRBJ1-1,ASSIGVGGTEAF
few,TRBV29-1,TRBJ2-2,SVGTSGNTGELF
.,TRBV27,TRBJ1-2,ASSSQGYGYT
.,TRBV7-9,TRBJ1-2,ASSLSANYGYT
.,TRBV5-4,TRBJ2-1,ASSLQRTSGGTWNEQF
once,TRBV19,TRBJ1-2,ASSSWDSYGYT
.,TRBV4-1,TRBJ2-7,ASRRTGTSNEQY
.,TRBV7-9,TRBJ1-5,ASSFEGGDQPQH
once,TRBV7-2,TRBJ2-7,ASSSGAGQGALEQY
.,TRBV7-9,TRBJ1-1,ASSLGGLIEAF
.,TRBV10-3,TRBJ2-3,AISLPGGTDTQY
.,TRBV6-5,TRBJ1-1,ASSYSWRGGAF
.,TRBV14,TRBJ1-1,ASSLSRGTEAF
.,TRBV2,TRBJ1-3,ASSPDRDSGNTIY
.,TRBV7-8,TRBJ2-1,ASSFSGGENEQF
.,TRBV2,TRBJ1-4,ASTERQGGEKLF